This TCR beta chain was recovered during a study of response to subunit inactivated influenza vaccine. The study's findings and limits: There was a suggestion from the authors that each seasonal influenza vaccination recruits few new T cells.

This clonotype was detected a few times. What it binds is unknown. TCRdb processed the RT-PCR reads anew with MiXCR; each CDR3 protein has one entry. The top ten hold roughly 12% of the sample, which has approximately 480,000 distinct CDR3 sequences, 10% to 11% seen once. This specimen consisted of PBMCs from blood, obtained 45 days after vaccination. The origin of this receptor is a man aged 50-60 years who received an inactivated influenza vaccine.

CDR3: CATSGTYKGGQETQYF. In DNA, the CDR3 is TGTGCCACCTCCGGGACATACAAGGGGGGCCAAGAGACCCAGTACTTC. V and J are TRBV15 and TRBJ2-5; TRBD1 or TRBD2 may be the D gene (6 bases each). The germline gives CDR1 LNHNV, CDR2 YYDKDF (reference sequence). The length of the CDR3 is 16 residues. V lost 8 bases and J lost 1, with 20 bases in between.